The TCR beta chain described here comes from a study of cytomegalovirus exposure and HLA in healthy donors. Amplification used 60 Vbeta primers and 13 Jbeta primers. Measured with immunoSEQ multiplex PCR; TCRdb has only the in-frame clones, and not every one. The data show about 140,000 clones, roughly three quarters seen once. The specimen was PBMCs. The clonotype originates from a female donor in good health and CMV-seronegative.

The CDR3 loop is CASSLNSGRPDTQYF. Here the CDR3 DNA reads TGTGCCAGCAGCTTAAATTCAGGGAGGCCGGATACGCAGTATTTT. The V gene is TRBV11-3, the J gene TRBJ2-3; D possibly corresponds to TRBD2 (6 bases). Trimming shortened V by 2 bases and J by 6 bases, and 15 bases separated the two germline ends. The germline gives CDR1 SGHNT, CDR2 YENEEA. This CDR3 contains 15 residues. Using reference TRBV11-3 and TRBJ2-3 for the parts outside the CDR3, the full variable domain is EAGVVQSPRYKIIEKKQPVAFWCNPISGHNTLYWYLQNLGQGPELLIRYENEEAVDDSQLPKDRFSAERLKGVDSTLKIQPAELGDSAVYLCASSLNSGRPDTQYFGPGTRLTVL.